These T cell receptor beta chains were read from a single sample in a study of T cell responses to AZD1222 COVID-19 vaccine. Assay used: immunoSEQ multiplex PCR; TCRdb lists only in-frame clones, some missing. The sample yields more than 80,000 clones, around 91% seen once. This specimen was peripheral blood, taken 28 days after the second AZD1222 dose. These receptors came from an adult who received the AZD1222 COVID-19 vaccine. The CDR3 runs from the conserved cysteine through the conserved F or W. A D gene is named only where the DNA matches it firmly. For some rows the clone size is stated as once, few or many, or as a class when expanded; others skip it.

J gene | clone size | D gene | V gene | CDR3 protein | CDR3 DNA
TRBJ1-6 | . | . | TRBV12-5 | CASGLALRDSPLHF | TGTGCTAGTGGTTTGGCCCTTCGGGATTCACCCCTCCACTTT
TRBJ2-1 | . | . | TRBV11-2 | CASSLDTNEQFF | TGTGCCAGCAGCTTAGATACCAATGAGCAGTTCTTC
TRBJ2-7 | . | TRBD2 | TRBV27 | CASSLSSGTIRYEQYF | TGTGCCAGCAGTTTGTCTAGCGGGACCATACGGTACGAGCAGTACTTC
TRBJ2-1 | . | TRBD2 | TRBV29-1 | CSVVSGRALNEQFF | TGCAGCGTTGTAAGCGGGAGGGCCCTCAATGAGCAGTTCTTC
TRBJ2-7 | . | . | TRBV5-6 | CASSPGGSGAYEQYF | TGTGCCAGCAGTCCAGGAGGTAGTGGAGCCTACGAGCAGTACTTC
TRBJ1-1 | . | . | TRBV10-3 | CAISESGQGFEAFF | TGTGCCATCAGTGAGTCTGGACAAGGATTTGAAGCTTTCTTT
TRBJ1-5 | . | . | TRBV6-2/TRBV6-3 | CASSYSGGSNQPQHF | TGTGCCAGCAGTTACTCGGGGGGTAGCAATCAGCCCCAGCATTTT
TRBJ1-1 | . | . | TRBV6-5 | CASSWDGQNTEAFF | TGTGCCAGCAGTTGGGACGGACAGAACACTGAAGCTTTCTTT
TRBJ2-2 | . | TRBD1 | TRBV5-1 | CASSAPGTGNTGELFF | TGCGCCAGCAGCGCCCCCGGGACAGGGAACACCGGGGAGCTGTTTTTT
TRBJ1-1 | . | TRBD1 | TRBV11-1 | CASSPDRGPRRTEAFF | TGTGCCAGCAGCCCAGACAGGGGGCCGAGAAGAACTGAAGCTTTCTTT
TRBJ2-7 | . | . | TRBV5-5 | CASSFFQEEQYF | TGTGCCAGCAGCTTCTTTCAGGAAGAGCAGTACTTC
TRBJ2-7 | . | . | TRBV5-1 | CATQLGLSHQSLIYEQYF | TGCGCCACCCAGCTGGGGCTATCCCACCAGTCCCTTATATACGAGCAGTACTTC
TRBJ1-1 | . | . | TRBV30 | CAWSVLGTEAFF | TGTGCCTGGAGTGTACTAGGGACTGAAGCTTTCTTT
TRBJ1-5 | . | . | TRBV15 | CATSRDDAGSPFNQPQHF | TGTGCCACCAGCAGAGATGATGCAGGGAGTCCCTTTAATCAGCCCCAGCATTTT
TRBJ1-6 | . | . | TRBV20-1 | CSASSVVNSPLHF | TGCAGTGCTAGTTCAGTTGTGAATTCACCCCTCCACTTT
TRBJ2-2 | few | TRBD2 | TRBV6-1 | CASSESGGWTGELFF | TGTGCCAGCAGTGAATCCGGGGGGTGGACCGGGGAGCTGTTTTTT
TRBJ1-2 | . | . | TRBV6-1 | CASSEGWIQGPKVGYTF | TGTGCCAGCAGTGAGGGTTGGATACAGGGACCTAAAGTTGGCTACACCTTC
TRBJ2-2 | . | . | TRBV7-2 | CASSLRRVWDTGELFF | TGTGCCAGCAGCTTGAGGAGGGTCTGGGACACCGGGGAGCTGTTTTTT
TRBJ1-5 | once | . | TRBV19 | CASSIRPFQPQHF | TGTGCCAGTAGTATACGGCCGTTTCAGCCCCAGCATTTT
TRBJ2-1 | . | TRBD2 | TRBV7-3 | CASSTLAGGRLRQFF | TGTGCCAGCAGCACCCTAGCGGGAGGCCGGCTACGGCAGTTCTTC
TRBJ1-1 | . | TRBD1 | TRBV6-5 | CASRPQGITEAFF | TGTGCCAGCAGGCCACAGGGGATCACTGAAGCTTTCTTT
TRBJ1-5 | . | TRBD1 | TRBV9 | CASSERTGQGQPQHF | TGTGCCAGCAGCGAACGGACAGGCCAGGGTCAGCCCCAGCATTTT
TRBJ2-7 | . | TRBD2 | TRBV6-5 | CASRAGLGGSYEQYF | TGTGCCAGCAGGGCGGGACTAGGGGGCTCCTACGAGCAGTACTTC
TRBJ2-2 | . | TRBD2 | TRBV20-1 | CSASRGGATTGELFF | TGCAGTGCTAGTCGCGGGGGGGCTACCACCGGGGAGCTGTTTTTT
TRBJ1-6 | . | . | TRBV7-9 | CASSFGRAGSPLHF | TGTGCCAGCAGCTTCGGCAGGGCGGGTTCACCCCTCCACTTT
TRBJ1-6 | . | . | TRBV6-5 | CASSYSNSVNSPLHF | TGTGCCAGCAGTTACAGTAATAGCGTGAATTCACCCCTCCACTTT
TRBJ1-2 | . | . | TRBV5-1 | CASSPGDGPYGYTF | TGCGCCAGCAGCCCAGGGGACGGCCCCTATGGCTACACCTTC
TRBJ2-1 | . | TRBD1 | TRBV7-3 | CASSLRTGDVGNEQFF | TGTGCCAGCAGCTTGCGGACAGGGGATGTAGGCAATGAGCAGTTCTTC
TRBJ2-5 | . | . | TRBV5-6 | CASIRGGPTTVETQYF | TGTGCCAGCATCCGCGGGGGCCCAACCACCGTAGAGACCCAGTACTTC
TRBJ1-3 | . | . | TRBV28 | CASSWGQAGNTIYF | TGTGCCAGCAGTTGGGGTCAGGCTGGAAACACCATATATTTT
TRBJ1-6 | . | . | TRBV2 | CASREPGRYNSPLHF | TGTGCCAGCAGGGAACCGGGAAGGTATAATTCACCCCTCCACTTT
TRBJ1-1 | . | . | TRBV30 | CAWSKNQNHRPEAFF | TGTGCCTGGAGTAAGAACCAAAACCACCGACCTGAAGCTTTCTTT
TRBJ2-3 | . | TRBD2 | TRBV30 | CAWTAGLAGTDTQYF | TGTGCCTGGACCGCGGGACTAGCGGGCACAGATACGCAGTATTTT
TRBJ1-2 | . | . | TRBV29-1 | CSVAAGSEDGYTF | TGCAGCGTTGCGGCAGGGTCAGAGGATGGCTACACCTTC
TRBJ2-7 | . | . | TRBV20-1 | CSASGKAEQYF | TGCAGTGCTAGTGGAAAGGCCGAGCAGTACTTC
TRBJ2-3 | . | TRBD2 | TRBV5-8 | CASSRRLAGGLDTQYF | TGTGCCAGCAGCCGCCGGTTGGCGGGAGGTCTGGATACGCAGTATTTT
TRBJ2-1 | . | . | TRBV6-2/TRBV6-3 | CASSYSTGGEQFF | TGTGCCAGCAGTTACTCGACCGGAGGTGAGCAGTTCTTC
TRBJ2-1 | . | TRBD2 | TRBV6-4 | CASSDSSGGANEQFF | TGTGCCAGCAGTGACTCTAGCGGGGGGGCCAATGAGCAGTTCTTC
TRBJ1-2 | . | . | TRBV3-1/TRBV3-2 | CASSSEGEEVYGYTF | TGTGCCAGCAGCTCCGAGGGAGAGGAAGTATATGGCTACACCTTC
TRBJ1-1 | . | . | TRBV19 | CASSITRRAFF | TGTGCCAGTAGTATAACACGGCGAGCTTTCTTT
TRBJ2-3 | . | TRBD2 | TRBV6-1 | CASSGPIAGEEDTQYF | TGTGCCAGCAGTGGCCCGATAGCGGGGGAGGAAGATACGCAGTATTTT
TRBJ1-1 | few | . | TRBV24-1 | CATRVWGTEAFF | TGTGCCACCAGGGTATGGGGTACTGAAGCTTTCTTT
TRBJ2-5 | . | . | TRBV7-9 | CASRAGLETQYF | TGTGCCAGCAGGGCCGGGCTCGAGACCCAGTACTTC
TRBJ2-2 | . | . | TRBV21-1 | CAILGLAGGRAGELFF | TGTGCCATCCTAGGACTAGCGGGGGGACGGGCCGGGGAGCTGTTTTTT
TRBJ1-6 | . | TRBD1 | TRBV13 | CASSLADRGSPLHF | TGTGCCAGCAGCTTAGCGGACAGGGGTTCACCCCTCCACTTT
TRBJ2-1 | . | TRBD2 | TRBV4-2 | CASSQDRGGGQFF | TGTGCCAGCAGCCAAGATCGGGGGGGTGGGCAGTTCTTC
TRBJ2-1 | once | . | TRBV24-1 | CATRGVDLRAIGRYNEQFF | TGTGCCACCAGGGGAGTTGACCTCCGGGCCATTGGAAGGTACAATGAGCAGTTCTTC
TRBJ2-2 | . | TRBD2 | TRBV18 | CASSPNSGGNTGELFF | TGTGCCAGCTCACCGAATAGCGGGGGAAACACCGGGGAGCTGTTTTTT
TRBJ2-5 | . | TRBD2 | TRBV7-2 | CASKRTSGGQFATQYF | TGTGCCAGCAAACGGACTAGCGGGGGGCAATTCGCGACCCAGTACTTC
TRBJ1-1 | . | . | TRBV6-5 | CASITGLTEAFF | TGTGCCAGCATTACAGGGTTGACTGAAGCTTTCTTT
TRBJ2-1 | . | TRBD2 | TRBV7-8 | CASSWGLAGAGPYNEQFF | TGTGCCAGCAGCTGGGGGCTAGCGGGAGCCGGCCCCTACAATGAGCAGTTCTTC
TRBJ2-3 | . | . | TRBV4-3 | CASSQGALARGDTDTQYF | TGCGCCAGCAGCCAAGGGGCTTTAGCGCGCGGGGACACAGATACGCAGTATTTT
TRBJ2-2 | once | TRBD2 | TRBV18 | CASSPRTSPAGELFF | TGTGCCAGCTCACCACGGACTAGCCCGGCCGGGGAGCTGTTTTTT
TRBJ2-7 | . | . | TRBV29-1 | CSVESGLLDSYEQYF | TGCAGCGTTGAGTCGGGACTGCTAGACTCCTACGAGCAGTACTTC
TRBJ2-7 | . | TRBD2 | TRBV10-3 | CAISEPGGYEQYF | TGTGCCATCAGTGAACCGGGAGGGTACGAGCAGTACTTC
TRBJ2-3 | once | . | TRBV5-1 | CASSLQPGTDTQYF | TGCGCCAGCAGCTTGCAACCGGGCACAGATACGCAGTATTTT
TRBJ2-3 | once | TRBD2 | TRBV25-1 | CASSDLAGGPIDTQYF | TGTGCCAGCAGTGATCTAGCGGGAGGGCCCATTGATACGCAGTATTTT
TRBJ2-1 | . | . | TRBV6-2/TRBV6-3 | CASSPNLGHNEQFF | TGTGCCAGCAGTCCCAATCTCGGTCACAATGAGCAGTTCTTC
TRBJ2-5 | . | TRBD2 | TRBV10-1 | CASSESILAGGTQYF | TGCGCCAGCAGTGAGTCGATACTAGCGGGGGGGACCCAGTACTTC